This T cell receptor (beta chain) was captured by sequencing in a study of OX40 agonist ivuxolimab in advanced cancers. A note on this clone: Its antigen is currently unknown.

TCRdb keeps only in-frame clones here, not all; method: immunoSEQ multiplex PCR. Of about 110,000 clones detected, roughly 89% appear once; the ten largest clones hold 0.27%. General study points: Low normalized clonal expansion also occurred in some nonresponding patients. Expansion of clones was among the lowest in partial responders at 0.1-3.0 mg/kg. Researchers report that CD8+ T cells had, on average, more expanded clones than CD4+.

This sequence was found in an adult with an advanced solid tumor such as melanoma, head and neck, liver or kidney cancer. The sample here was CD4+ or CD8+ T cells sorted from blood, taken in a trial of the OX40 agonist ivuxolimab.

The CDR3 nucleotides read TGTGCCAGCAGCCAAGAACTCTCAGGGAACACCGGGGAGCTGTTTTTT. This gives the protein CASSQELSGNTGELFF. J is TRBJ2-2 and V is TRBV4-2; D remains unclear. Germline V gene lookup returns CDR1 LGHNA and CDR2 YNFKEQ. The CDR3 runs 16 residues. V was clipped by 0 bases and J by 1 base, with 9 bases between them.